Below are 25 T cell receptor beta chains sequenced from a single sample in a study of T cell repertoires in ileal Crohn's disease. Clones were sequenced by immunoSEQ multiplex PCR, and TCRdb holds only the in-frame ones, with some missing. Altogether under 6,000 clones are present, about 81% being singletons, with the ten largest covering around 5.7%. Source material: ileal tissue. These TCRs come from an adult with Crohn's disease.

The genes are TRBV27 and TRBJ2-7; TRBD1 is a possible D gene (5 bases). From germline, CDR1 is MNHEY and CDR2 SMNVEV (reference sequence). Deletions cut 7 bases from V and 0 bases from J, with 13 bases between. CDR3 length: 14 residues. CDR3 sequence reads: CASMGHSSSYEQYF. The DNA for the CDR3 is TGTGCCAGCATGGGGCATTCGAGCTCCTACGAGCAGTACTTC.

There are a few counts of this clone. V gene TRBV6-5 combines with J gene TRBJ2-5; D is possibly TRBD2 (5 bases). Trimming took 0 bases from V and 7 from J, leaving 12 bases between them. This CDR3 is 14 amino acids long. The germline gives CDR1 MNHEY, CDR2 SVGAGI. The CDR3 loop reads CASSYSGEFGTQYF. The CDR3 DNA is TGTGCCAGCAGTTACTCGGGAGAATTCGGGACCCAGTACTTC.

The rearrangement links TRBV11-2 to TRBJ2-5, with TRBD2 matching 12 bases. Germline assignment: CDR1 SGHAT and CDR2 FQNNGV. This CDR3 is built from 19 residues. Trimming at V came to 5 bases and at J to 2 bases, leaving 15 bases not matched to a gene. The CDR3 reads CASSKRSTSGGLLQETQYF. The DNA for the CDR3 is TGTGCCAGCAGCAAAAGGTCGACTAGCGGGGGATTGCTACAAGAGACCCAGTACTTC.

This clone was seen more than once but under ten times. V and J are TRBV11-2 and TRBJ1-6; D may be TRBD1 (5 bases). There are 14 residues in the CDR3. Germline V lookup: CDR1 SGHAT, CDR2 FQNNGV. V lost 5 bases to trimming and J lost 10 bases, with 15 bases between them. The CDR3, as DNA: TGTGCCAGCAGCCATGGACACGTGAACTCACCCCTCCACTTT. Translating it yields CASSHGHVNSPLHF.

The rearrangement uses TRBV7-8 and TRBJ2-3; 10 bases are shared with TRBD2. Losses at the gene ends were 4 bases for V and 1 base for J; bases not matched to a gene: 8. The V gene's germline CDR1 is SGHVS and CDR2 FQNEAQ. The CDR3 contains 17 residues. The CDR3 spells CASSSEPGTSGTDTQYF. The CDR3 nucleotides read TGTGCCAGCAGCTCGGAACCCGGGACTAGCGGCACAGATACGCAGTATTTT.

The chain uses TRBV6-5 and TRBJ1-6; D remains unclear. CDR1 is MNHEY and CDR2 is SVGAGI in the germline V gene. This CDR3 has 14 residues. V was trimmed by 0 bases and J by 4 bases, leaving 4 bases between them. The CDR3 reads CASSYSQYNSPLHF. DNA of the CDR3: TGTGCCAGCAGTTACTCGCAGTATAATTCACCCCTCCACTTT.

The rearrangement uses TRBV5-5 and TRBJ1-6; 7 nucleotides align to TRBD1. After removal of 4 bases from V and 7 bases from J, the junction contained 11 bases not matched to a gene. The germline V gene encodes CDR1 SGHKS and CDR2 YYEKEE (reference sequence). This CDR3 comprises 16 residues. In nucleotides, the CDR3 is TGTGCCAGCAGCCACAAAGGGACAGCGATCAATTCACCCCTCCACTTT. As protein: CASSHKGTAINSPLHF.

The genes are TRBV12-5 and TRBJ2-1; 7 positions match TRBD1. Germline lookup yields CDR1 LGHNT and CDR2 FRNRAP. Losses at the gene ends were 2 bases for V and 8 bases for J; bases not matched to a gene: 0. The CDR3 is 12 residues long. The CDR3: CASGLTGDEQFF. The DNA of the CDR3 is TGTGCTAGTGGTTTGACAGGGGATGAGCAGTTCTTC.

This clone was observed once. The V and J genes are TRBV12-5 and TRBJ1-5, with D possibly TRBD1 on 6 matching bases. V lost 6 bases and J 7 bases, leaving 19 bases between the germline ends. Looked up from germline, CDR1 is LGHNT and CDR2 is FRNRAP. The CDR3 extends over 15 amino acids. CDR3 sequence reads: CASGLGQGLGQPQHF. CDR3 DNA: TGTGCTAGTGGCCTGGGGCAGGGGCTAGGCCAGCCCCAGCATTTT.

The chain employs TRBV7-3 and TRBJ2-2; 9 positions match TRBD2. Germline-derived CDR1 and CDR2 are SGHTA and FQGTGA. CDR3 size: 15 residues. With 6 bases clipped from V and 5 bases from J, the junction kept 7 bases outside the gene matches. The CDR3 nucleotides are TGTGCCAGCAGGCGCGGGGGGGCCGAAACCGGGGAGCTGTTTTTT. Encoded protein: CASRRGGAETGELFF. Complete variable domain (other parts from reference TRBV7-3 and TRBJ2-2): GAGVSQTPSNKVTEKGKYVELRCDPISGHTALYWYRQSLGQGPEFLIYFQGTGAADDSGLPNDRFFAVRPEGSVSTLKIQRTERGDSAVYLCASRRGGAETGELFFGEGSRLTVL.

The DNA of the CDR3 is TGTGCCATCAGTGAAAGGACAGGGTCCAGCATGACGCAGTATTTT. The encoded protein is CAISERTGSSMTQYF. V gene TRBV10-3 combines with J gene TRBJ2-3, with 8 bases fitting TRBD1. With V trimmed by 3 bases and J by 9 bases, 11 bases remained unmatched. This CDR3 region has 15 residues. In germline, CDR1 is ENHRY, CDR2 SYGVKD.

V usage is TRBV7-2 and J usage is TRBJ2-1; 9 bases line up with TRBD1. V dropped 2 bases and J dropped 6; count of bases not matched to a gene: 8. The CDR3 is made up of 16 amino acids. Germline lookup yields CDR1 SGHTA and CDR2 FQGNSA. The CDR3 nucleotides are TGTGCCAGCAGCTTATGGACAGGGGAAGTAGTCAATGAGCAGTTCTTC. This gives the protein CASSLWTGEVVNEQFF.

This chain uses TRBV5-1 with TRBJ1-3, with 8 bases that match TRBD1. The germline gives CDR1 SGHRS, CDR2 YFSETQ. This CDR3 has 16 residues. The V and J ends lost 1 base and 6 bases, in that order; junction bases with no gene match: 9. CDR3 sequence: CASSLRTGQIPNTIYF. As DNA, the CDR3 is TGCGCCAGCAGCTTGAGGACAGGGCAAATCCCAAACACCATATATTTT. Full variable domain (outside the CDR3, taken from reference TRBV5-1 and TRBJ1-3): KAGVTQTPRYLIKTRGQQVTLSCSPISGHRSVSWYQQTPGQGLQFLFEYFSETQRNKGNFPGRFSGRQFSNSRSEMNVSTLELGDSALYLCASSLRTGQIPNTIYFGEGSWLTVV.

The CDR3 loop is CASKGQGLREQYF. CDR3 nucleotide sequence: TGTGCCAGCAAGGGACAGGGGCTGCGGGAGCAGTACTTC. V gene TRBV6-5 combines with J gene TRBJ2-7; 10 positions match TRBD1. This CDR3 spans 13 amino acids. The V and J ends lost 7 bases and 7 bases, in that order; junction bases with no gene match: 7. Germline V lookup: CDR1 MNHEY, CDR2 SVGAGI.

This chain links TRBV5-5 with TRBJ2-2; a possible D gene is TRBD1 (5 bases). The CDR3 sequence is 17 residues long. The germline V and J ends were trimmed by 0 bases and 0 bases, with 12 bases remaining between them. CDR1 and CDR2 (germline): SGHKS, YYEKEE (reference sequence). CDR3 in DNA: TGTGCCAGCAGCTTGGGCTTTTCAGGGCCGAACACCGGGGAGCTGTTTTTT. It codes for CASSLGFSGPNTGELFF.

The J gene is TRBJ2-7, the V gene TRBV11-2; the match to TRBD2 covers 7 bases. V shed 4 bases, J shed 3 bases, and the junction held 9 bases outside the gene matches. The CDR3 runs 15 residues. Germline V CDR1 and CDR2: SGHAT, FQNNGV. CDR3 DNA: TGTGCCAGCAGCTGGACTAGAGATGAGGTCTACGAGCAGTACTTC. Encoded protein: CASSWTRDEVYEQYF.

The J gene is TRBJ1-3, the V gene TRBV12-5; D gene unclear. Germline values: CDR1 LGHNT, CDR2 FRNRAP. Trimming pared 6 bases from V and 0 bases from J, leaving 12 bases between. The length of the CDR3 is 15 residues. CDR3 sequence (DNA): TGTGCTAGTGGAGCGGGGTCCAACTCTGGAAACACCATATATTTT. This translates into CASGAGSNSGNTIYF. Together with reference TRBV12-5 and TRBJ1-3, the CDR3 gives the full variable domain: DARVTQTPRHKVTEMGQEVTMRCQPILGHNTVFWYRQTMMQGLELLAYFRNRAPLDDSGMPKDRFSAEMPDATLATLKIQPSEPRDSAVYFCASGAGSNSGNTIYFGEGSWLTVV.

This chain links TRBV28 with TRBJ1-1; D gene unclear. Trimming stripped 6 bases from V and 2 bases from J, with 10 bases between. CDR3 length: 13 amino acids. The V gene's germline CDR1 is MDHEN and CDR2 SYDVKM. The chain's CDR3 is CASSSHSNTEAFF. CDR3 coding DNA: TGTGCCAGCAGCTCCCACAGTAACACTGAAGCTTTCTTT. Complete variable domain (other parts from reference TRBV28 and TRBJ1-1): DVKVTQSSRYLVKRTGEKVFLECVQDMDHENMFWYRQDPGLGLRLIYFSYDVKMKEKGDIPEGYSVSREKKERFSLILESASTNQTSMYLCASSSHSNTEAFFGQGTRLTVV.

In DNA form, the CDR3 reads TGTGCCAGCAGCCCCTCCCTCGGCGGAAGCACAGATACGCAGTATTTT. This sequence encodes CASSPSLGGSTDTQYF. The gene calls are TRBV7-2 and TRBJ2-3; no clear D gene. Deletions cut 5 bases from V and 0 bases from J, with 15 bases between. The germline V gene has CDR1 SGHTA and CDR2 FQGNSA. The CDR3 sequence is 16 residues long.

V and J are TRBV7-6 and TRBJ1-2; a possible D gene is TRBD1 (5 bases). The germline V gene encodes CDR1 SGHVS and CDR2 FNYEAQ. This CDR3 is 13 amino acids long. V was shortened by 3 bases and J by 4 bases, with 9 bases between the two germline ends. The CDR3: CASSFQGLYGYTF. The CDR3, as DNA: TGTGCCAGCAGCTTCCAGGGTCTCTATGGCTACACCTTC.

The CDR3 DNA follows: TGTGCCAGCAGCGCCTCGACAGGGCCCGGAAACACCATATATTTT. It yields the protein CASSASTGPGNTIYF. This sequence joins TRBV7-2 and TRBJ1-3, with 7 nucleotides matching TRBD1. Looked up from germline, CDR1 is SGHTA and CDR2 is FQGNSA. Trimming cost V 5 bases and J 4 bases; bases outside gene matches: 8. This CDR3 has 15 residues. Filled out from reference TRBV7-2 and TRBJ1-3, the complete variable domain reads GAGVSQSPSNKVTEKGKDVELRCDPISGHTALYWYRQSLGQGLEFLIYFQGNSAPDKSGLPSDRFSAERTGGSVSTLTIQRTQQEDSAVYLCASSASTGPGNTIYFGEGSWLTVV.

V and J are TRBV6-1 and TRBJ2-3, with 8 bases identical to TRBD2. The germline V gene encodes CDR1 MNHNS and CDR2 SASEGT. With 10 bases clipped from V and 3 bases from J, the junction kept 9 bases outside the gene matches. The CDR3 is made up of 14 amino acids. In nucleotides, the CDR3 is TGTGCCAACTCACCGGGACTAGAAACAGATACGCAGTATTTT. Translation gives CANSPGLETDTQYF.

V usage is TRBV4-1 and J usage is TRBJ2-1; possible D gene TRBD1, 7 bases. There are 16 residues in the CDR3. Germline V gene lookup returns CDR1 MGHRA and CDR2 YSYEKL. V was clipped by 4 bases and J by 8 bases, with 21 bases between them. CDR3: CASSLQGGHGGDEQFF. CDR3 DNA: TGCGCCAGCAGCCTTCAGGGGGGACACGGGGGCGATGAGCAGTTCTTC.

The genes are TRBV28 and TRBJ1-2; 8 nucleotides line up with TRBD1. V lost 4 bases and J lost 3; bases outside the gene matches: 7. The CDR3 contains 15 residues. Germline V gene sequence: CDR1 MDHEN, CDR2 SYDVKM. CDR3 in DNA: TGTGCCAGCAGTTCGTTGACAGGGGCACACTATGGCTACACCTTC. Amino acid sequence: CASSSLTGAHYGYTF.

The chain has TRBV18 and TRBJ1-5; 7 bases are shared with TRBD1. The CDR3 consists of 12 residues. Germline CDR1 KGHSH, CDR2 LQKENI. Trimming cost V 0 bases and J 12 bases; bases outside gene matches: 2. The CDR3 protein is CASSPPQGVQHF. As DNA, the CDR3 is TGTGCCAGCTCACCACCCCAGGGGGTCCAGCATTTT.